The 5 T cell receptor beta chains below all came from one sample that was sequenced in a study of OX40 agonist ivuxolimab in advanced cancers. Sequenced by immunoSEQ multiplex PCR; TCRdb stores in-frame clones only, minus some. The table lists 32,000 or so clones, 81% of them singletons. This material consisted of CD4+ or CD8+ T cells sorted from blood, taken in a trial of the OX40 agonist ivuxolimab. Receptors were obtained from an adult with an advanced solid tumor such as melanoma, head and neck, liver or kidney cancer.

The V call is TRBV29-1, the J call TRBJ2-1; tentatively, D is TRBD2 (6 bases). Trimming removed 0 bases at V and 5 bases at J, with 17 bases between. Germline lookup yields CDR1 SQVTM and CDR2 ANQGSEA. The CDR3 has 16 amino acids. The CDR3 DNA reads TGCAGCGTTGAAGATCTGTTCGGGTGGGGGGACAATGAGCAGTTCTTC. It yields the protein CSVEDLFGWGDNEQFF.

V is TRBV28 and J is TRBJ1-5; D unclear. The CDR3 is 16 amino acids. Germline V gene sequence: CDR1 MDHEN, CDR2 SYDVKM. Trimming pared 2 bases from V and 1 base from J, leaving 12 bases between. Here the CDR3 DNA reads TGTGCCAGCAGTTTAGGGTCGTTTCGAAGCAATCAGCCCCAGCATTTT. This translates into CASSLGSFRSNQPQHF.

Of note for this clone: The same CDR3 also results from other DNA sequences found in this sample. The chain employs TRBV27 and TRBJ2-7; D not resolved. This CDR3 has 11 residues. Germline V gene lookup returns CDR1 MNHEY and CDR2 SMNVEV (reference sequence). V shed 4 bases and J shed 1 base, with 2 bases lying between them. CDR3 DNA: TGTGCCAGCAGTTCATCCTACGAGCAGTACTTC. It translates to CASSSSYEQYF.

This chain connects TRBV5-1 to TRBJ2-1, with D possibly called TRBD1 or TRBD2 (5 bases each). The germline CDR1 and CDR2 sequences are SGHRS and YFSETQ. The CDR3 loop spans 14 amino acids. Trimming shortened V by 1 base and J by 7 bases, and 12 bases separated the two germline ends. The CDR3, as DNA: TGCGCCAGCAGCTTGAGGGGACCCCGGAATGAGCAGTTCTTC. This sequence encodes CASSLRGPRNEQFF.

CDR3 protein: CSARRGNEQFF. CDR3 DNA: TGCAGTGCTCGGAGGGGCAATGAGCAGTTCTTC. J is TRBJ2-1 and V is TRBV20-1; the D gene is possibly TRBD2 (6 bases). V was cut by 5 bases and J by 6 bases, with 8 bases left in between. Looked up from germline, CDR1 is DFQATT and CDR2 is SNEGSKA (reference sequence). This CDR3 is built from 11 residues.